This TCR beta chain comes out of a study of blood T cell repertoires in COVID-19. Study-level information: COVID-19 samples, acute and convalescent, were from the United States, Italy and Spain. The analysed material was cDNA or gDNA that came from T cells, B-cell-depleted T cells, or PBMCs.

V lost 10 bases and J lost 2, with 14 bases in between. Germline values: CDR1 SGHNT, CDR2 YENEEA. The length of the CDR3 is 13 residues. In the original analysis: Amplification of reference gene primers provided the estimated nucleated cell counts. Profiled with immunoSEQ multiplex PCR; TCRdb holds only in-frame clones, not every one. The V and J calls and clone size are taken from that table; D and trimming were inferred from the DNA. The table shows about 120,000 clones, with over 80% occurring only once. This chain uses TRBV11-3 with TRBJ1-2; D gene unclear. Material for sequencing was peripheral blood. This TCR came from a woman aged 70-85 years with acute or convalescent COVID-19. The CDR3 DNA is TGTGCCACCGCCGGGTCGGGAAACTATGGCTACACCTTC. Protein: CATAGSGNYGYTF. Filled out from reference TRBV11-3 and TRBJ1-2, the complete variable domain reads EAGVVQSPRYKIIEKKQPVAFWCNPISGHNTLYWYLQNLGQGPELLIRYENEEAVDDSQLPKDRFSAERLKGVDSTLKIQPAELGDSAVYLCATAGSGNYGYTFGSGTRLTVV.